The present entry profiles one T cell receptor (beta chain) with its context. Its binding antigen is unknown. No qualities accompany the bases; no much larger clone lies one base away. CDR1 and CDR2 (SGHTS, YDEGEE) derive from the germline V gene. Spanning cysteine to phenylalanine, the CDR3 consists of 13 amino acids. CDR3 DNA only is kept here, 39 bases in frame from base 1. Trimming at the junction amounts to 3 bases on V and 4 bases on J, and the germline ends lie 8 bases apart. Libraries came from the immunoSEQ multiplex PCR assay. Concerning the study's data processing: A statistical classification framework was developed to diagnose cytomegalovirus status using the catalog of TCR beta chain sequences. Not all clones reach the TCRdb copy of this immuneACCESS table, which keeps in-frame sequences only. Checked studies attribute under half of the gap to unresolved V genes and leave the rest unexplained. Clone size and the V and J calls come from that table; the DNA yielded D and trimming. Present in this sample are roughly 60,000 clones, just under 95% of which were seen just once. The top ten clonotypes cover under 2.5% of the sample.

The data are from a study of cytomegalovirus exposure and HLA in healthy donors (TCRdb year 2017). Regarding the complete study: According to a later analysis, the roughly 130 validation repertoires were produced on the same platform as the 600 to 850 repertoires of the first cohort. The study aimed to test whether cataloging public T cell receptors could reveal signatures of past pathogen exposure. High-throughput TCR immunosequencing, statistical association of individual TCRs with disease status, and machine learning were combined to predict cytomegalovirus infection status. A separate validation cohort of about 110 different subjects was used in addition to the roughly 640-subject first cohort. What the research found in general, with its limitations: The validation cohort had no HLA typing available for a later analysis, so co-occurrence within that cohort was assessed over all 130 or so repertoires. The classifier was reported to diagnose cytomegalovirus status with high specificity and sensitivity in both the original cohort and the validation cohort. Subsequent analysis determined that TCRs grouped into clusters in the first cohort also showed a tendency toward co-occurrence across the 120 validation repertoires, and about 93% of cluster scores exceeded 0. The authors suggested that the approach could potentially be extended to other disease states and immunological phenotypes. The study gave a list of roughly 150 TCR beta chains associated with cytomegalovirus. Most TCR sequences were observed very rarely across donors, whereas some public TCRs were present in many individuals. Three of the identified cytomegalovirus-associated TCR beta chains were confirmed in vitro to be specific for cytomegalovirus antigens.

The donors were included in the validation cohort of some 120 subjects, a group kept apart from the approximately 650-subject first cohort. The specimen sequenced was PBMCs. The sequence derives from a man between 18 and 29 years old in good health and CMV-seronegative. This chain joins TRBV5-8 to TRBJ1-5; no D segment can be confidently identified. The nucleotides read TGTGCCAGCAGCTCCCGGGGAAATCAGCCCCAGCATTTT. This yields the protein CASSSRGNQPQHF.